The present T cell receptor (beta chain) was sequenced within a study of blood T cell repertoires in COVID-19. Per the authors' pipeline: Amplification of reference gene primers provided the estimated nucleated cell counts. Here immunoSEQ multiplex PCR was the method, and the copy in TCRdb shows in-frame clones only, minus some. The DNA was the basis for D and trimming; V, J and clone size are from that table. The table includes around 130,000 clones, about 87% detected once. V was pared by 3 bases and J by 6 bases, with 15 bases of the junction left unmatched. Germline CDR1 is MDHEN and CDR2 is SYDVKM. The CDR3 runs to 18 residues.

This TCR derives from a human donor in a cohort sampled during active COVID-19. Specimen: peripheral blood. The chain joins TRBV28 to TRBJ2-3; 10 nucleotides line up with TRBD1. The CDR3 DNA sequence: TGTGCCAGCAGTTTCTCGGGACAGGGGTCCTCACAGCTGGATACGCAGTATTTT. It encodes CASSFSGQGSSQLDTQYF.